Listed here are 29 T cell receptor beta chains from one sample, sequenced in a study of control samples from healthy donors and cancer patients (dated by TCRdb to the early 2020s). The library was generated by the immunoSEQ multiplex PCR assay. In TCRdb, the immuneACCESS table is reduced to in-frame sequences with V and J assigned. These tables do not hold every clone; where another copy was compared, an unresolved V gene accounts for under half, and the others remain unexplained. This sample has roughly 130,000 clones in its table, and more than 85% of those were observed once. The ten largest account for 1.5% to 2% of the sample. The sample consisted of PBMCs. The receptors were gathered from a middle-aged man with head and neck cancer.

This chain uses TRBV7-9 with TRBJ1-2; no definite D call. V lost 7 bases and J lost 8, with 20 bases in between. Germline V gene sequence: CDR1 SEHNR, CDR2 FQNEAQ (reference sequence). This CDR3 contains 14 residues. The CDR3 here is CASTAAGLGRGYTF. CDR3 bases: TGTGCCAGCACAGCGGCCGGTTTGGGAAGGGGCTACACCTTC.

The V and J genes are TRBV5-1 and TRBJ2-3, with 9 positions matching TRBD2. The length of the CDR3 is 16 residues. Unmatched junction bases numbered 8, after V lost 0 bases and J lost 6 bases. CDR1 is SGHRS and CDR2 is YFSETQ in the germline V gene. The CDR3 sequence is CASSLARLAGEDTQYF. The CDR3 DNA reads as TGCGCCAGCAGCTTGGCCAGATTAGCGGGGGAGGATACGCAGTATTTT.

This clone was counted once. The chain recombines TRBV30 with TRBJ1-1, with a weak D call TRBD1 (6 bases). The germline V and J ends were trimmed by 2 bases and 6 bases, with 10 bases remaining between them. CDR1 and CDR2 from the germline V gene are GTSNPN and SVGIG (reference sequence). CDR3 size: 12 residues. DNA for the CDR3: TGTGCCTGGAGTCAGGGGCTGGCTGAAGCTTTCTTT. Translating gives CAWSQGLAEAFF.

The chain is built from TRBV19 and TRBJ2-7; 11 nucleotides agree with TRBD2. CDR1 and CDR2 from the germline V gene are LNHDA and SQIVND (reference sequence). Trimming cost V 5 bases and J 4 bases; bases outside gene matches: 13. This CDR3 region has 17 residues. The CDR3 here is CASSPGLADPRGYEQYF. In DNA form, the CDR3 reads TGTGCCAGTAGTCCGGGACTAGCGGACCCTCGGGGGTACGAGCAGTACTTC.

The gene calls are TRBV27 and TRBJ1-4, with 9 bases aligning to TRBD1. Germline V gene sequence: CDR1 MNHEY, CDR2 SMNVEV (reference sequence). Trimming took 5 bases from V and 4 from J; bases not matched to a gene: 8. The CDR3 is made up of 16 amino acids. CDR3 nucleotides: TGTGCCAGCAGTGCCTCGGGGACAGGGCTTAATGAAAAACTGTTTTTT. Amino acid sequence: CASSASGTGLNEKLFF.

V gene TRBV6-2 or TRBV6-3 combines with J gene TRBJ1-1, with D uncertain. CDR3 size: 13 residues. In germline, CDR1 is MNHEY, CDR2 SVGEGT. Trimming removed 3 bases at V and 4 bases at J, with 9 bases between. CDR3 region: CASSYIRSTEAFF. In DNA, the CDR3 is TGTGCCAGCAGTTATATCAGGAGCACTGAAGCTTTCTTT.

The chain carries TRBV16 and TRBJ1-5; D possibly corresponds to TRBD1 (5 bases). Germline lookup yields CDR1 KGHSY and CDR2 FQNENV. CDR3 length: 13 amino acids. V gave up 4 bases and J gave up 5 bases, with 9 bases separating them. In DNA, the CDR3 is TGTGCCAGCAGCCTGGGGGGGGATCAGCCCCAGCATTTT. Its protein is CASSLGGDQPQHF.

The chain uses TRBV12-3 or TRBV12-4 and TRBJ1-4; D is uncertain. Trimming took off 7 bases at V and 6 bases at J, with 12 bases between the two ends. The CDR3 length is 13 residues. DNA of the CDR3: TGTGCCAGCAAAGGAGATTGGGATGAAAAACTGTTTTTT. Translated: CASKGDWDEKLFF.

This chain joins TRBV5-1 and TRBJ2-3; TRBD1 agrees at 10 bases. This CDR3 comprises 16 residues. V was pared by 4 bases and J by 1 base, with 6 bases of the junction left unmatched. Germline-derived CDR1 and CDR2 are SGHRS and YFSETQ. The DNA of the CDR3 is TGCGCCAGCAGCGGTAGAGGGACAGGGGGCACAGATACGCAGTATTTT. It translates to CASSGRGTGGTDTQYF. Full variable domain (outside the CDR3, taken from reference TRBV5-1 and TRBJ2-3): KAGVTQTPRYLIKTRGQQVTLSCSPISGHRSVSWYQQTPGQGLQFLFEYFSETQRNKGNFPGRFSGRQFSNSRSEMNVSTLELGDSALYLCASSGRGTGGTDTQYFGPGTRLTVL.

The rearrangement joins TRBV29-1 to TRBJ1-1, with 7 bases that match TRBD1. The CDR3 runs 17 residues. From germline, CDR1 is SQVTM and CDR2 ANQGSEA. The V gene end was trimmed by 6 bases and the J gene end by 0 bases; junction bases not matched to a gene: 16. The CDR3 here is CSVDRQGKSILNTEAFF. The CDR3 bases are TGCAGCGTAGACCGACAGGGAAAATCTATTCTGAACACTGAAGCTTTCTTT.

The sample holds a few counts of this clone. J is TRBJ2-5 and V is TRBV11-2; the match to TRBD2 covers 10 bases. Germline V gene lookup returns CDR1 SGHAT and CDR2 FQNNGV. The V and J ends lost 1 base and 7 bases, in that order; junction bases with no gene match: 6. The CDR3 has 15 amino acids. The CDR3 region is CASSLVSSGGATQYF. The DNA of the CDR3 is TGTGCCAGCAGCTTAGTCTCTAGCGGGGGCGCGACCCAGTACTTC.

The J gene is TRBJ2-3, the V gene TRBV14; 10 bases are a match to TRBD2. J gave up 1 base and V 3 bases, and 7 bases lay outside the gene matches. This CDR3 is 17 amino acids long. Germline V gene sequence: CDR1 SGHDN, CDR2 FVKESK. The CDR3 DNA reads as TGTGCCAGCAGCCAGGGTCCCCTAGCGGGGGGCACAGATACGCAGTATTTT. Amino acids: CASSQGPLAGGTDTQYF. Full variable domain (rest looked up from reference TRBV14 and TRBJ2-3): EAGVTQFPSHSVIEKGQTVTLRCDPISGHDNLYWYRRVMGKEIKFLLHFVKESKQDESGMPNNRFLAERTGGTYSTLKVQPAELEDSGVYFCASSQGPLAGGTDTQYFGPGTRLTVL.

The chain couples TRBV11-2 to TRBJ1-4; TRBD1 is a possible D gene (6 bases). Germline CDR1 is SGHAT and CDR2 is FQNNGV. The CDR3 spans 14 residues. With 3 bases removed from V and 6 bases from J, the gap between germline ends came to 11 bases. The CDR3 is CASSLRGIDEKLFF. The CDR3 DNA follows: TGTGCCAGCAGCTTGAGGGGGATCGATGAAAAACTGTTTTTT.

This CDR3 is CASSLTNTEAFF. The CDR3, as DNA: TGTGCCAGCAGCTTAACTAACACTGAAGCTTTCTTT. The chain joins TRBV7-9 to TRBJ1-1; the D is unclear. This CDR3 has 12 residues. V was trimmed by 2 bases and J by 2 bases, leaving 3 bases between them. Germline assignment: CDR1 SEHNR and CDR2 FQNEAQ (reference sequence). Using reference TRBV7-9 and TRBJ1-1 for the parts outside the CDR3, the full variable domain is DTGVSQNPRHKITKRGQNVTFRCDPISEHNRLYWYRQTLGQGPEFLTYFQNEAQLEKSRLLSDRFSAERPKGSFSTLEIQRTEQGDSAMYLCASSLTNTEAFFGQGTRLTVV.

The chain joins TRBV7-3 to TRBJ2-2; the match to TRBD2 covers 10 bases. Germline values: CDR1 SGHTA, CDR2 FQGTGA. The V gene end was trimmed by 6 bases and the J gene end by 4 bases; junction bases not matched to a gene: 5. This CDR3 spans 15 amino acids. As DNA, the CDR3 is TGTGCCAGCAGTTCTAGCGGGGGTCTCACCGGGGAGCTGTTTTTT. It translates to CASSSSGGLTGELFF.

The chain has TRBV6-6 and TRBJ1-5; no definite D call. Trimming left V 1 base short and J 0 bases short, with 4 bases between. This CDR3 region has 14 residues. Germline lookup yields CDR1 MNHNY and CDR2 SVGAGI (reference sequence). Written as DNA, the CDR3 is TGTGCCAGCAGTTACTGGGCTAGCAATCAGCCCCAGCATTTT. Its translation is CASSYWASNQPQHF.

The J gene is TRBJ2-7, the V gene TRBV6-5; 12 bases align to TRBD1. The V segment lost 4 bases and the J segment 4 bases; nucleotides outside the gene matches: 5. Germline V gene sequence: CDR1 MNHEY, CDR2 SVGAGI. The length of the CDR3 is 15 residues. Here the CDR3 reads CASSFGTGGGYEQYF. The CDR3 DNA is TGTGCCAGCAGTTTCGGGACAGGGGGCGGGTACGAGCAGTACTTC.

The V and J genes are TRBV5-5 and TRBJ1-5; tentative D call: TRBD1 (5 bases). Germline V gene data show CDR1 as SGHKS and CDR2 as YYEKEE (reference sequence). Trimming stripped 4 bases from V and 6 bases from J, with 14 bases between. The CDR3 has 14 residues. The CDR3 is CASSHGGEAQPQHF. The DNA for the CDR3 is TGTGCCAGCAGCCATGGGGGGGAGGCTCAGCCCCAGCATTTT. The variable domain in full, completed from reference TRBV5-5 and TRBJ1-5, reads DAGVTQSPTHLIKTRGQQVTLRCSPISGHKSVSWYQQVLGQGPQFIFQYYEKEERGRGNFPDRFSARQFPNYSSELNVNALLLGDSALYLCASSHGGEAQPQHFGDGTRLSIL.

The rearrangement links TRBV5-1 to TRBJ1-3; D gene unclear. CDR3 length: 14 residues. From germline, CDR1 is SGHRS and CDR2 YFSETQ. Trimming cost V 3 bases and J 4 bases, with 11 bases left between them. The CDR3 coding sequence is TGCGCCAGCAGCTCCGGGAATCAGGGAAACACCATATATTTT. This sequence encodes CASSSGNQGNTIYF.

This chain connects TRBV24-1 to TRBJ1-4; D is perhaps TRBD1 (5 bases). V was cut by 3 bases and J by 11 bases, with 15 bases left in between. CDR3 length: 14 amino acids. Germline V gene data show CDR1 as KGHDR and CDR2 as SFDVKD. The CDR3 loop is CATSDGGLKGKLFF. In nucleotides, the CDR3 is TGTGCCACCAGTGATGGAGGTTTAAAGGGGAAACTGTTTTTT.

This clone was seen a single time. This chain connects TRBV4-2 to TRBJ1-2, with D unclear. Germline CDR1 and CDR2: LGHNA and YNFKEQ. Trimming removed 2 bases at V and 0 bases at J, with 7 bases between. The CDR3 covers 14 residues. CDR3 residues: CASSQFLTNYGYTF. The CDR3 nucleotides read TGTGCCAGCAGCCAATTCCTTACTAACTATGGCTACACCTTC.

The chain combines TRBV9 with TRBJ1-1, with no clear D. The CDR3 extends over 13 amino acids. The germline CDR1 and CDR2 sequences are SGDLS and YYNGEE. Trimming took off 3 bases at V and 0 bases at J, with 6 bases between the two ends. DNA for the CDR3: TGTGCCAGCAGCGCGAATATGAACACTGAAGCTTTCTTT. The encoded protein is CASSANMNTEAFF.

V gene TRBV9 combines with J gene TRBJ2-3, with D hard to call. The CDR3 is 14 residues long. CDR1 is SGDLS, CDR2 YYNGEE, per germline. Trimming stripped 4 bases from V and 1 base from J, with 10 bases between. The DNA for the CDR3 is TGTGCCAGCAGCCCAAGCCCCCGCACAGATACGCAGTATTTT. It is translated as CASSPSPRTDTQYF. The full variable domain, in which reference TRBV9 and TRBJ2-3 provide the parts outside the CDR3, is DSGVTQTPKHLITATGQRVTLRCSPRSGDLSVYWYQQSLDQGLQFLIQYYNGEERAKGNILERFSAQQFPDLHSELNLSSLELGDSALYFCASSPSPRTDTQYFGPGTRLTVL.

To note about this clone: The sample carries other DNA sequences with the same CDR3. The DNA of the CDR3 is TGTGCCAGCTCACCGCAGGAGATGAACACTGAAGCTTTCTTT. Protein product: CASSPQEMNTEAFF. The rearrangement links TRBV18 to TRBJ1-1; D gene ambiguous. V lost 3 bases and J 0 bases, leaving 8 bases between the germline ends. The CDR3 contains 14 residues. CDR1 KGHSH and CDR2 LQKENI come from the germline V gene.

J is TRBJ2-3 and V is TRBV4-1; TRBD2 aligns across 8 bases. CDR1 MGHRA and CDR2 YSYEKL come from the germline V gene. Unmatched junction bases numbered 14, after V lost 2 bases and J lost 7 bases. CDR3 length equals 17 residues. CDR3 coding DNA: TGCGCCAGCAGCCAACCCCTATCGAGCGGGGGAGTTAATACGCAGTATTTT. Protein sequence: CASSQPLSSGGVNTQYF.

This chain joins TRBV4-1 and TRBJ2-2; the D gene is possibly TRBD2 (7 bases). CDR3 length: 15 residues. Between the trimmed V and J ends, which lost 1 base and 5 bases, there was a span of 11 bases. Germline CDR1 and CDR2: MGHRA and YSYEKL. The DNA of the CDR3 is TGCGCCAGCAGCCAAGCGGGGGGCCCGACCGGGGAGCTGTTTTTT. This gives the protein CASSQAGGPTGELFF.

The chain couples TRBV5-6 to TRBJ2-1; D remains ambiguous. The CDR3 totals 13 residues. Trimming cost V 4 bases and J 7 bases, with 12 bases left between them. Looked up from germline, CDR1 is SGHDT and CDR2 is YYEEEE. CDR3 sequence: CASSPQPWNEQFF. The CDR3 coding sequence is TGTGCCAGCAGCCCCCAACCGTGGAATGAGCAGTTCTTC.

In DNA, the CDR3 is TGTGCCAGCAGCCTACAGGGAGGAGAAAAACTGTTTTTT. Encoded protein: CASSLQGGEKLFF. V gene TRBV12-3 or TRBV12-4 combines with J gene TRBJ1-4; D is possibly TRBD1 (6 bases). The CDR3 length is 13 residues. V was cut by 6 bases and J by 8 bases, with 13 bases left in between.

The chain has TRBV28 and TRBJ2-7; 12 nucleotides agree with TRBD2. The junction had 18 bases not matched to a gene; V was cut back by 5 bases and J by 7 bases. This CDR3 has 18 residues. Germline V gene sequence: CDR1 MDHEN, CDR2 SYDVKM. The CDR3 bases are TGTGCCAGCAGTCATGGACTAGCGGGGCCCCTTCTTATGGGTGAGCAGTACTTC. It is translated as CASSHGLAGPLLMGEQYF.